One and the same sample provided the 23 T cell receptor beta chains below, sequenced in a study of naive and memory T cell subsets. The SP2 primer and nested alpha and beta constant region primers amplified ligated cDNA in four rounds. TCRdb used MiXCR to reprocess the 5' RACE reads, holding one entry per CDR3 protein. The data contain about 48,000 distinct CDR3 sequences, about 4.5% of them seen just once; the ten biggest clones take up approximately 0.84%. TCR cDNA received a 3' ligated oligonucleotide that carried a UMI. All receptors come from a female donor in good health.

This clonotype was counted many times. The chain employs TRBV9 and TRBJ2-4, with 7 bases that match TRBD2. Germline CDR1 reads SGDLS; CDR2 reads YYNGEE. The V segment lost 4 bases and the J segment 9 bases; nucleotides outside the gene matches: 13. CDR3 length equals 15 residues. CDR3 nucleotide sequence: TGTGCCAGCAGCCCCGGACTAGTTGGGGGTATCATTCAGTACTTC. Translated, it gives CASSPGLVGGIIQYF.

This clonotype was seen at least ten times. The chain carries TRBV30 and TRBJ2-2; D gene ambiguous. The germline V gene has CDR1 GTSNPN and CDR2 SVGIG (reference sequence). Trimming cost V 6 bases and J 4 bases, with 12 bases left between them. The CDR3 loop spans 13 amino acids. The CDR3 sequence is CACTPVVTGELFF. In nucleotides, the CDR3 is TGTGCCTGCACACCGGTGGTCACCGGGGAGCTGTTTTTT.

This clonotype was detected a few times. This chain links TRBV7-2 with TRBJ2-1, with 14 bases fitting TRBD2. The CDR3 covers 15 residues. The J segment lost 9 bases and the V segment lost 7 bases, leaving 8 bases of the junction unmatched. Germline V gene data show CDR1 as SGHTA and CDR2 as FQGNSA. The CDR3 region is CASIKSGTSGSEQFF. CDR3 nucleotides: TGTGCCAGCATTAAATCCGGGACTAGCGGGAGTGAGCAGTTCTTC.

The V gene is TRBV6-1, the J gene TRBJ2-5; perhaps TRBD2 as D (5 bases). Trimming removed 2 bases at V and 1 base at J, with 8 bases between. The CDR3 has 14 residues. Germline V gives CDR1 MNHNS, CDR2 SASEGT. The CDR3 loop reads CASSESLAQETQYF. The DNA of the CDR3 is TGTGCCAGCAGTGAATCCCTAGCCCAAGAGACCCAGTACTTC.

This clonotype was found many times. The rearrangement links TRBV9 to TRBJ2-1, with 7 bases that match TRBD2. Germline V gene sequence: CDR1 SGDLS, CDR2 YYNGEE. The CDR3 is made up of 14 amino acids. V trimming: 4 bases; J trimming: 4 bases; junction bases outside the gene matches: 5. This CDR3 reads CASSPTSRYNEQFF. CDR3 coding DNA: TGTGCCAGCAGCCCGACTAGCAGGTACAATGAGCAGTTCTTC. Together with reference TRBV9 and TRBJ2-1, the CDR3 gives the full variable domain: DSGVTQTPKHLITATGQRVTLRCSPRSGDLSVYWYQQSLDQGLQFLIQYYNGEERAKGNILERFSAQQFPDLHSELNLSSLELGDSALYFCASSPTSRYNEQFFGPGTRLTVL.

The sample holds many counts of this clonotype. This CDR3 is missing its conserved last phenylalanine or tryptophan, likely due to a read error. This rearrangement joins TRBV5-5 to TRBJ1-1; D gene ambiguous. Trimming removed 2 bases at V and 4 bases at J, with 9 bases between. Per germline, CDR1 SGHKS and CDR2 YYEKEE (reference sequence). CDR3 length: 13 residues. The DNA for the CDR3 is TGTGCCAGCAGCTTTGGAGGGCTCACTGAAGCTTTCCTT. As protein: CASSFGGLTEAFL.

The table lists this clonotype with many counts. The chain employs TRBV6-2 or TRBV6-3 and TRBJ2-1, with TRBD2 matching 7 bases. CDR1 and CDR2 (germline): MNHEY, SVGEGT. The V and J ends lost 3 bases and 3 bases, in that order; junction bases with no gene match: 8. The CDR3 extends over 16 amino acids. The CDR3 protein is CASSYDRREFYNEQFF. In DNA form, the CDR3 reads TGTGCCAGCAGTTATGACCGGCGGGAGTTCTACAATGAGCAGTTCTTC.

In its sample, this clonotype was seen many times. The chain employs TRBV19 and TRBJ2-3; 10 bases map to TRBD1. This CDR3 is built from 15 residues. Germline-derived CDR1 and CDR2 are LNHDA and SQIVND (reference sequence). The junction had 4 bases not matched to a gene; V was cut back by 4 bases and J by 3 bases. The CDR3: CASSRGQGQTDTQYF. Here the CDR3 DNA reads TGTGCCAGTAGTAGGGGACAGGGGCAAACAGATACGCAGTATTTT.

This clonotype showed up just a few times. V gene TRBV12-3 or TRBV12-4 combines with J gene TRBJ1-2; weak D call: TRBD1 (5 bases). The CDR3 covers 13 residues. V lost 7 bases to trimming and J lost 2 bases, with 11 bases between them. Here the CDR3 reads CASNHGQNYGYTF. The CDR3 DNA sequence: TGTGCCAGCAACCATGGACAAAACTATGGCTACACCTTC.

The rearrangement joins TRBV5-6 to TRBJ2-2; no clear D gene. CDR3 length: 17 residues. Germline V gives CDR1 SGHDT, CDR2 YYEEEE. V was cut by 0 bases and J by 6 bases, with 18 bases left in between. In nucleotides, the CDR3 is TGTGCCAGCAGCTTGGGTGCCCCGGCCAAGGGTGCCGGGGAGCTGTTTTTT. It is translated as CASSLGAPAKGAGELFF.

This clonotype was seen at least ten times. The J gene is TRBJ1-6, the V gene TRBV2; TRBD1 aligns across 9 bases. The CDR3 covers 15 residues. V shed 6 bases and J 10 bases; nucleotides not matched to a gene: 10. From germline, CDR1 is SNHLY and CDR2 FYNNEI. CDR3 sequence: CASRGQGVNDSPLHF. As DNA, the CDR3 is TGTGCCAGCAGGGGACAGGGTGTTAATGACTCACCCCTCCACTTT.

In its sample, this clonotype was seen many times. The chain joins TRBV2 to TRBJ2-1; D is unresolved. CDR3 length equals 13 residues. Trimming left V 5 bases short and J 7 bases short, with 12 bases between. Germline-derived CDR1 and CDR2 are SNHLY and FYNNEI. DNA for the CDR3: TGTGCCAGCAGTAGGGTCGAAATGAATGAGCAGTTCTTC. Protein sequence: CASSRVEMNEQFF.

The V and J genes are TRBV18 and TRBJ2-1; D call uncertain. Germline V gene data show CDR1 as KGHSH and CDR2 as LQKENI. This CDR3 is 15 amino acids long. V lost 3 bases to trimming and J lost 1 base, with 10 bases between them. The CDR3 reads CASSPFVASYNEQFF. CDR3 in DNA: TGTGCCAGCTCACCGTTCGTGGCGTCCTACAATGAGCAGTTCTTC.

This clonotype was counted ten times or more. The V gene is TRBV9, the J gene TRBJ2-3; D gene ambiguous. The CDR3 sequence is 12 residues long. In germline, CDR1 is SGDLS, CDR2 YYNGEE. The V and J ends lost 6 bases and 6 bases respectively, with 11 bases between them. The CDR3 DNA reads TGTGCCAGCAACATAGTGGGCGATACGCAGTATTTT. As protein: CASNIVGDTQYF.

This clonotype was observed at least ten times. The CDR3 loop reads CASTLHNSPLHF. The DNA of the CDR3 is TGTGCCAGCACCCTTCATAATTCACCCCTCCACTTT. This chain connects TRBV12-3 or TRBV12-4 to TRBJ1-6; D ambiguous. The CDR3 sequence is 12 residues long. Trimming left V 7 bases short and J 5 bases short, with 6 bases between.

This clonotype was counted many times. This chain links TRBV6-1 with TRBJ2-1; D is ambiguous. Deletions cut 0 bases from V and 4 bases from J, with 4 bases between. This CDR3 is 13 amino acids long. Germline values: CDR1 MNHNS, CDR2 SASEGT. The CDR3 nucleotides read TGTGCCAGCAGTGAAGCGCAGTACAATGAGCAGTTCTTC. Protein: CASSEAQYNEQFF.

This clonotype was counted between two and nine times. V is TRBV7-9 and J is TRBJ1-2; D is uncertain. The CDR3 is 11 amino acids. Trimming removed 7 bases at V and 12 bases at J, with 15 bases between. Germline loops: CDR1 SEHNR, CDR2 FQNEAQ (reference sequence). CDR3 nucleotide sequence: TGTGCCAGCACCGACATCCTGGGCGACACCTTC. This codes for CASTDILGDTF.

Of note for this clonotype: The junction departs from germline at one end; a sequencing error may be responsible. V and J are TRBV6-5 and TRBJ1-2; D is undetermined. Germline V gene sequence: CDR1 MNHEY, CDR2 SVGAGI. The CDR3 extends over 16 amino acids. CDR3 sequence (DNA): TGTGCCAGCAGTTACTCGACGGGTTTTGGCAACTATGGCGACACCTTC. It codes for CASSYSTGFGNYGDTF.

This clonotype was seen more than once but under ten times. The chain employs TRBV5-1 and TRBJ1-1; TRBD1 agrees at 12 bases. The CDR3 is made up of 15 amino acids. The germline gives CDR1 SGHRS, CDR2 YFSETQ. V gave up 4 bases and J gave up 6 bases; unmatched junction bases: 7. The DNA of the CDR3 is TGCGCCAGCAGCCCGGGACAGGGGGCGGGGGCTGAAGCTTTCTTT. It encodes CASSPGQGAGAEAFF.

V gene TRBV20-1 combines with J gene TRBJ1-2; TRBD1 matches 10 bases. The CDR3 length is 12 residues. Germline V CDR1 and CDR2: DFQATT, SNEGSKA (reference sequence). With 6 bases clipped from V and 6 bases from J, the junction kept 4 bases outside the gene matches. CDR3 in DNA: TGCAGTGCCCCGGACAGGGGGGATGGCTACACCTTC. Translation gives CSAPDRGDGYTF.

This clonotype was seen ten or more times. The chain carries TRBV6-5 and TRBJ2-7, with 10 bases fitting TRBD1. The CDR3 length is 16 residues. V lost 2 bases to trimming and J lost 7 bases; unmatched junction nucleotides: 11. CDR1 and CDR2 from the germline V gene are MNHEY and SVGAGI. CDR3 nucleotide sequence: TGTGCCAGCAGTTACCGTCCCGGGACAGGGGCTACGGAGCAGTACTTC. This gives the protein CASSYRPGTGATEQYF.

This chain joins TRBV28 and TRBJ2-7; D possibly corresponds to TRBD2 (5 bases). Trimming pared 5 bases from V and 6 bases from J, leaving 17 bases between. Per the germline V gene, CDR1 is MDHEN and CDR2 is SYDVKM. CDR3 length: 14 amino acids. The CDR3 DNA sequence: TGTGCCAGCAGTCTCCCCGGGGTCCGACTCGAGCAGTACTTC. Amino acids: CASSLPGVRLEQYF. The full variable domain, completed using reference TRBV28 and TRBJ2-7, is DVKVTQSSRYLVKRTGEKVFLECVQDMDHENMFWYRQDPGLGLRLIYFSYDVKMKEKGDIPEGYSVSREKKERFSLILESASTNQTSMYLCASSLPGVRLEQYFGPGTRLTVT.

This clonotype was recorded many times. The chain joins TRBV28 to TRBJ1-1; a weak D match, TRBD1 (6 bases). CDR3 size: 15 residues. Trimming took 6 bases from V and 1 from J, leaving 15 bases between them. Germline CDR1 reads MDHEN; CDR2 reads SYDVKM. The CDR3 sequence is CASSTPGHPNTEAFF. The DNA of the CDR3 is TGTGCCAGCAGCACACCGGGACATCCGAACACTGAAGCTTTCTTT. Drawing the rest from reference TRBV28 and TRBJ1-1, the complete variable domain is DVKVTQSSRYLVKRTGEKVFLECVQDMDHENMFWYRQDPGLGLRLIYFSYDVKMKEKGDIPEGYSVSREKKERFSLILESASTNQTSMYLCASSTPGHPNTEAFFGQGTRLTVV.